The present T cell receptor (beta chain) was sequenced within a study of shared clonotypes between healthy human individuals. Study-wide results and limits: Represented genetic and exposure-history diversity was restricted by having few donors. Shared across several donors were roughly 5% of the naive CD4 clonotypes.

Produced via immunoSEQ multiplex PCR; TCRdb's table is partial and in-frame only. The table records about 2.1 million clones, 85% to 95% of them present only once. Selected positively for CCR7 and CD45RO-negative, naive CD8 cells excluded terminally differentiated effector memory CD45RA+ cells. On this clone itself: Its specificity is not known.

V was cut by 7 bases and J by 5 bases, with 17 bases left in between. Germline CDR1 and CDR2: MGHDK and SYGVNS. CDR3 length equals 14 residues. This sequence originates from a man in his late teens or twenties in good health. Some clones in this sample may be carry-over from other donors' samples. The chain uses TRBV25-1 and TRBJ1-1; maybe TRBD1 (6 bases). Material for sequencing was naive CD8+ T cells from PBMCs. The DNA of the CDR3 is TGTGCCAGCACGGCCGGGGACATCTCAACTGAAGCTTTCTTT. Translated, it gives CASTAGDISTEAFF. Using reference TRBV25-1 and TRBJ1-1 for the parts outside the CDR3, the full variable domain is EADIYQTPRYLVIGTGKKITLECSQTMGHDKMYWYQQDPGMELHLIHYSYGVNSTEKGDLSSESTVSRIRTEHFPLTLESARPSHTSQYLCASTAGDISTEAFFGQGTRLTVV.